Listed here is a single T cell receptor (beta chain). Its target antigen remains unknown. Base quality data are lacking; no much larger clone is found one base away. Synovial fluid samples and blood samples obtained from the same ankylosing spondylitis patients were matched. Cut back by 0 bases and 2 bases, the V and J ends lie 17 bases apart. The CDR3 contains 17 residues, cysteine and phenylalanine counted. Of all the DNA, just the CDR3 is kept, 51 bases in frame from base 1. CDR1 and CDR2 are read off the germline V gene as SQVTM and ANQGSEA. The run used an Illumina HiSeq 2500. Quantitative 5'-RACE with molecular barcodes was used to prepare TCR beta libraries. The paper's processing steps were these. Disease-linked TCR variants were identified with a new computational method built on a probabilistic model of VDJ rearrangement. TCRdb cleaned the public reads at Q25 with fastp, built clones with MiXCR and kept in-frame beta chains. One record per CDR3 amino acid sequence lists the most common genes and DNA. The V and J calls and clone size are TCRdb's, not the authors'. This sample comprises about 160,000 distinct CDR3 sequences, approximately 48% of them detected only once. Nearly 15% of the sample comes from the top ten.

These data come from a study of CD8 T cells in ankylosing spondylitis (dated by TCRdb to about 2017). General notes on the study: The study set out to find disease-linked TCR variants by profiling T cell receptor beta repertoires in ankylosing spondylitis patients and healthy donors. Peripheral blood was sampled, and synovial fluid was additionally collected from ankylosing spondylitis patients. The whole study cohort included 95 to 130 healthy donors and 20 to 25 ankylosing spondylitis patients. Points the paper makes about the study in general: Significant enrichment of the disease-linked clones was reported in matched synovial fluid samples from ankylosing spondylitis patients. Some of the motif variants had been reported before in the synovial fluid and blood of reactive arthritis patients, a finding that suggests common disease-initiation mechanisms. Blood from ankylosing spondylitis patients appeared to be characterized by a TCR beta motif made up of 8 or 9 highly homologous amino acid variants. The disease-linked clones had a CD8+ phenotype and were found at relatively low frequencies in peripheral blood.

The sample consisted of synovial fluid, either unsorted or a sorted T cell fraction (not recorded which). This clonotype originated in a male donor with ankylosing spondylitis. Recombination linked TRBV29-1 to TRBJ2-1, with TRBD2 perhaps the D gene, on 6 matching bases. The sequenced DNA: TGCAGCGTTGAAGATCTGGCCCTTCTAGCGACCTACAATGAGCAGTTCTTC. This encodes CSVEDLALLATYNEQFF.